This T cell receptor beta chain was identified during a study of long-term antiretroviral therapy in people with HIV. It was version v3.0 of the immunoSEQ assay that was run at survey level. Generated by immunoSEQ multiplex PCR, the TCRdb table keeps only in-frame clones and is missing some. Of 25,000 to 35,000 clones listed, about 97% are singletons. The CDR3 consists of 11 residues. Trimming stripped 2 bases from V and 3 bases from J, with 3 bases between. Germline-derived CDR1 and CDR2 are SGHRS and YFSETQ. The sequence was collected from a young man with HIV. The sequencing used unsorted PBMCs, collected 6.9 years after starting antiretroviral therapy. This chain links TRBV5-1 with TRBJ2-7; D is undetermined. CDR3 bases: TGCGCCAGCAGCTTAAACTACGAGCAGTACTTC. Its translation: CASSLNYEQYF.